This TCR beta chain was recovered during a study of T cells in Graves' hyperthyroidism and ophthalmopathy. This CDR3 is built from 15 residues. Trimming left V 1 base short and J 3 bases short, with 12 bases between. Amplification yielded TCR beta CDR3 regions, with RNA transcripts as the source. HTBI primers drove first-round RT-PCR of the TCR CDR3. Each CDR3 protein is one row after TCRdb ran MiXCR on the multiplex PCR reads. The sample lists around 520,000 distinct CDR3 sequences; about 15% were seen once. Source material for PBMCs was more than 9.5 ml fresh peripheral blood. Sequencing was carried out using blood. The chain couples TRBV12-3 or TRBV12-4 to TRBJ1-1; unclear D gene. The receptor's source is a woman between 35 and 50 years old with Graves' hyperthyroidism. The DNA of the CDR3 is TGTGCCAGCAGTTTAGTGGGTAGGAAGGACACTGAAGCTTTCTTT. This translates into CASSLVGRKDTEAFF.